The entry below gives a single TCR beta chain sequence along with its context. As yet, its antigen is unknown. This record comes from a study of OX40 agonist ivuxolimab in advanced cancers. Across the study: In three patients, partial responses were observed, one with hepatocellular carcinoma and two with cutaneous melanoma. Overall study findings and caveats: Clones of CD4+ and CD8+ blood T cells grew by week 6 at doses of 0.1 to 3.0 mg/kg. On average, a greater number of expanded clones characterised CD8+ T cells relative to CD4+.

Looked up from germline, CDR1 is MNHGY and CDR2 is SVAAGI. Trimming pared 3 bases from V and 3 bases from J, leaving 12 bases between. CDR3 length equals 14 residues. The assay was immunoSEQ multiplex PCR, and TCRdb's table has in-frame clones only and misses some. The sample consists of thousands of clones, around 64% of them appearing once. The sequence derives from an adult with an advanced solid tumor such as melanoma, head and neck, liver or kidney cancer. The chain carries TRBV6-9 and TRBJ2-7; a weak D match, TRBD1 (6 bases). Specimen: CD4+ or CD8+ T cells sorted from blood, collected in a trial of the OX40 agonist ivuxolimab. CDR3 nucleotides: TGTGCCAGCAGTTACGCAGGGGAGAGCTACGAGCAGTACTTC. It encodes CASSYAGESYEQYF.